This T cell receptor (beta chain) was sequenced during a study of T cells in Graves' hyperthyroidism and ophthalmopathy. Study results and limitations: In the blood, most expanded thyroid clonotypes above 0.001 appeared as well.

The CDR3 totals 13 residues. Trimming took off 7 bases at V and 6 bases at J, with 13 bases between the two ends. The germline V gene encodes CDR1 ENHRY and CDR2 SYGVKD. Amplification of TCR beta CDR3 regions was performed using RNA transcripts as template. In the first-round RT-PCR of the TCR CDR3, the HTBI primer set was used. TCRdb independently ran MiXCR on the multiplex PCR reads; one entry per CDR3 protein. In the table there are 500,000 to 700,000 distinct CDR3 sequences, approximately 15% of which are singletons. An absence of ophthalmopathy progression within 18 months meant stable Graves' hyperthyroidism. Patients with uncontrolled infections, other autoimmune diseases, pregnancy or lactation were excluded. This clonotype was recorded many times. Its specificity is unknown.

The receptor comes from a woman aged 18-29 years with Graves' hyperthyroidism. Sequenced input: blood. The rearrangement uses TRBV10-3 and TRBJ2-1; the D gene is possibly TRBD1 (6 bases). CDR3 in amino acids: CAIKEDSVNEQFF. DNA of the CDR3: TGTGCCATCAAGGAGGACAGTGTCAATGAGCAGTTCTTC.